A selection of T cell receptor beta chains follows, all from one sample in a study of blood T cell repertoires in COVID-19. Repertoires were generated with immunoSEQ multiplex PCR, while TCRdb's copy carries only in-frame clones and drops some. The table shows roughly 150,000 clones, with approximately 90% occurring only once. Sequencing was done on a sample of peripheral blood. The source is a man aged 18 to 35 with COVID-19, enrolled during active disease. The CDR3 runs from the conserved cysteine through the conserved F or W. Each record gives: D gene, J gene, clone size, V gene, CDR3 protein, CDR3 DNA. D genes are given only for firm matches. Clone size appears in some rows only: once, few, many, or a class for an expanded clone.

>-|TRBJ1-2|-|TRBV7-9
CASSPTVLYGYTF
TGTGCCAGCAGCCCAACAGTTCTCTATGGCTACACCTTC
>TRBD1|TRBJ2-7|-|TRBV10-3
CAITPDRGRSYEQYF
TGTGCCATCACGCCAGACAGGGGCCGCTCCTACGAGCAGTACTTC
>TRBD2|TRBJ2-1|-|TRBV15
CATSRGTSGTYNEQFF
TGTGCCACCAGCAGAGGGACTAGCGGGACCTACAATGAGCAGTTCTTC
>-|TRBJ2-5|-|TRBV11-2
CASSSTSHETQYF
TGTGCCAGCTCTTCTACTAGCCACGAGACCCAGTACTTC
>TRBD1|TRBJ2-3|-|TRBV9
CASSPEGGAADTQYF
TGTGCCAGCAGCCCAGAAGGGGGCGCCGCAGATACGCAGTATTTT
>-|TRBJ1-3|-|TRBV25-1
CASSLSNSGNTIYF
TGTGCCAGCAGTCTATCCAACTCTGGAAACACCATATATTTT
>-|TRBJ2-3|-|TRBV21-1
CASSPPVGEGTDTQYF
-
>-|TRBJ2-1|-|TRBV19
CASSIITDNEQFF
TGTGCCAGTAGTATAATTACTGACAATGAGCAGTTCTTC
>TRBD1|TRBJ2-7|once|TRBV25-1
CASSEGTGDTDEQYF
TGTGCCAGCAGTGAGGGGACAGGGGACACGGACGAGCAGTACTTC
>-|TRBJ2-1|-|TRBV9
CASSGRLPEQFF
TGTGCCAGCAGCGGCAGACTCCCCGAGCAGTTCTTC
>-|TRBJ2-7|-|TRBV4-3
CASSQPLQGGYEQYF
TGCGCCAGCAGCCAGCCCCTCCAAGGGGGCTACGAGCAGTACTTC
>-|TRBJ2-1|-|TRBV7-2
CASSSGLISYNEQFF
TGTGCCAGCAGCTCCGGACTGATCTCCTACAATGAGCAGTTCTTC
>TRBD1|TRBJ2-7|-|TRBV19
CASSIRGQGTSVPPHSASYEQYF
TGTGCCAGTAGTATAAGGGGGCAGGGTACTTCAGTCCCGCCGCACTCCGCCTCCTACGAGCAGTACTTC
>-|TRBJ2-7|few|TRBV28
CASRLPQAGMYEQYF
TGTGCCAGCAGGTTACCGCAGGCCGGTATGTACGAGCAGTACTTC
>TRBD2|TRBJ2-5|-|TRBV30
CAWRPGGLETQYF
TGTGCCTGGAGGCCCGGGGGGTTGGAGACCCAGTACTTC
>TRBD2|TRBJ2-1|-|TRBV30
CAWRSDSGSSNEQFF
TGTGCCTGGAGAAGTGATAGCGGGAGTAGTAATGAGCAGTTCTTC
>-|TRBJ1-1|-|TRBV3-1/TRBV3-2
CASKRGGDEAFF
TGTGCCAGCAAACGAGGGGGTGATGAAGCTTTCTTT
>-|TRBJ1-3|-|TRBV25-1
CASSEYQDIKGNTIYF
TGTGCCAGCAGTGAATATCAGGACATTAAGGGAAACACCATATATTTT
>TRBD1|TRBJ1-1|-|TRBV18
CASSPPGQGFSTEAFF
TGTGCCAGCTCACCCCCGGGACAGGGTTTCAGCACTGAAGCTTTCTTT
>TRBD1|TRBJ1-1|-|TRBV7-2
CASSLYRGPTLNTEAFF
TGTGCCAGCAGCTTATACAGGGGCCCTACCTTGAACACTGAAGCTTTCTTT
>-|TRBJ1-6|-|TRBV27
CASSLILGGNSPLHF
TGTGCCAGCAGTTTAATACTCGGTGGTAATTCACCCCTCCACTTT
>-|TRBJ2-1|-|TRBV18
CASSTPSKWGGRGNEQFF
TGTGCCAGCTCTACCCCCTCCAAATGGGGGGGGCGGGGGAATGAGCAGTTCTTC
>TRBD2|TRBJ2-4|once|TRBV5-1
CASSLVTSGVGKNIQYF
TGCGCCAGCAGCTTGGTAACTAGCGGAGTGGGCAAAAACATTCAGTACTTC
>-|TRBJ2-1|-|TRBV3-1/TRBV3-2
CASSQGGTSYNEQFF
TGTGCCAGCAGCCAAGGCGGGACCTCCTACAATGAGCAGTTCTTC
>-|TRBJ2-7|-|TRBV6-2/TRBV6-3
CASSYLAQENYEQYF
TGTGCCAGCAGTTACTTGGCTCAGGAAAACTACGAGCAGTACTTC
>-|TRBJ2-1|once|TRBV29-1
CSVREAREQFF
TGCAGCGTCCGAGAGGCGAGGGAGCAGTTCTTC
>-|TRBJ1-5|-|TRBV5-6
CASSLGGFGNQPQHF
TGTGCCAGCAGCTTGGGAGGCTTCGGCAATCAGCCCCAGCATTTT
>TRBD2|TRBJ2-5|-|TRBV5-4
CASSPGGTGETQYF
TGTGCCAGCAGCCCCGGGGGGACGGGGGAGACCCAGTACTTC
>TRBD2|TRBJ2-7|-|TRBV7-2
CASSFPPSGSYEQYF
TGTGCCAGCAGCTTCCCCCCTAGCGGCTCCTACGAGCAGTACTTC